This T cell receptor beta chain stems from a study of T cell repertoires in cytomegalovirus infection. Study results and caveats: In two of eight donors, the top clonotype was HLA-C-restricted CMV-specific.

Ten or more counts support this clonotype. Its specificity is not known. Germline CDR1 is DFQATT and CDR2 is SNEGSKA (reference sequence). This CDR3 spans 15 amino acids. Losses at the gene ends were 0 bases for V and 6 bases for J; bases not matched to a gene: 10. TCRdb reprocessed the reads with MiXCR, giving one entry per CDR3 protein. The sample lists 65,000 to 90,000 distinct CDR3 sequences, roughly 3.5% occurring once. The chain uses TRBV20-1 and TRBJ1-2; 7 bases match TRBD1. The origin of this receptor is a human donor in good health (CMV status not recorded). Some clones in this sample may be carry-over from other donors' samples. Input material: PBMCs. CDR3 sequence reads: CSARDKKTGQNGYTF. CDR3 DNA sequence: TGCAGTGCTAGAGACAAGAAGACAGGGCAGAATGGCTACACCTTC.